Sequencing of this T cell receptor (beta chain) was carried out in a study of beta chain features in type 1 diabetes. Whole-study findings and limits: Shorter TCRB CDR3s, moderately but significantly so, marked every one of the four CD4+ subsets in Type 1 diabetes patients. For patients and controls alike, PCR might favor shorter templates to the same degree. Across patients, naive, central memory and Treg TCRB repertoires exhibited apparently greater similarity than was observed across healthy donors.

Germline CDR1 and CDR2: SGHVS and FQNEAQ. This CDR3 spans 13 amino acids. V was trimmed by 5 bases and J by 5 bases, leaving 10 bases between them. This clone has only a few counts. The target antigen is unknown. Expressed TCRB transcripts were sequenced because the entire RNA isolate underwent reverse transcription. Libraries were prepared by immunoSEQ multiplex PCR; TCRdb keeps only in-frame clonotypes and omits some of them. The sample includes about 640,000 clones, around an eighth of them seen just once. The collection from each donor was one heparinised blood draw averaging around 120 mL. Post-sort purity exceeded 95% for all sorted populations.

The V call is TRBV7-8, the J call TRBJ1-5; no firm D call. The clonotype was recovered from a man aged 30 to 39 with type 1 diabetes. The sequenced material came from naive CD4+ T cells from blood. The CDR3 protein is CASSLGHYQPQHF. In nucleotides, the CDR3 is TGTGCCAGCAGCCTGGGCCACTATCAGCCCCAGCATTTT.